These 27 T cell receptor beta chains originate from one sample sequenced in a study of identical twins. Via MiXCR, TCRdb re-called the 5' RACE reads, giving one row per CDR3 protein. The profile covers approximately 680,000 distinct CDR3 sequences, with roughly 6.6% appearing a single time and approximately 1.5% taken by the ten largest. This sample also appeared in a second study, on yellow fever vaccine responses in identical twins.

The source material was PBMCs. Every receptor here comes from a woman aged 18-29 years in good health.

The table lists this clonotype with many counts. At one end, the junction sequence differs from germline, possibly due to a read error. The V gene is TRBV12-3 or TRBV12-4, the J gene TRBJ1-4; D not resolved. The CDR3 has 14 amino acids. The CDR3, as DNA: TGTGCCAGCAGTTTAGGGGCCTTTAATGGAAAACTGTTTTTT. This codes for CASSLGAFNGKLFF.

This clonotype was seen many times. V usage is TRBV18 and J usage is TRBJ1-1, with D perhaps TRBD1 (5 bases). Germline V lookup: CDR1 KGHSH, CDR2 LQKENI. V lost 6 bases to trimming and J lost 1 base, with 12 bases between them. This CDR3 comprises 14 residues. The CDR3 region is CASSIKGPNTEAFF. CDR3 in DNA: TGTGCCAGCTCTATAAAGGGACCGAACACTGAAGCTTTCTTT.

This clonotype came up many times. The CDR3 sequence is CASSLPGQLYNEQFF. The CDR3 DNA is TGTGCCAGCTCGCTACCGGGACAGCTATACAATGAGCAGTTCTTC. The rearrangement joins TRBV18 to TRBJ2-1, with 7 bases that match TRBD1. The CDR3 has 15 amino acids. Trimming at V came to 6 bases and at J to 4 bases, leaving 9 bases not matched to a gene. Germline V lookup: CDR1 KGHSH, CDR2 LQKENI.

There are a few counts of this clonotype. The chain uses TRBV3-1 and TRBJ2-3; D is undetermined. Looked up from germline, CDR1 is LGHDT and CDR2 is YNNKEL (reference sequence). CDR3 length equals 13 residues. Trimming stripped 8 bases from V and 1 base from J, with 10 bases between. In DNA form, the CDR3 reads TGTGCCAGCGGCTCCAAGGGCACAGATACGCAGTATTTT. Translation: CASGSKGTDTQYF.

This rearrangement joins TRBV20-1 to TRBJ2-3, with a possible D match to TRBD2 (6 bases). Germline V gene lookup returns CDR1 DFQATT and CDR2 SNEGSKA (reference sequence). This CDR3 comprises 14 residues. Trimming removed 1 base at V and 1 base at J, with 9 bases between. The CDR3 region is CSARGTTRTDTQYF. The CDR3 DNA reads TGCAGTGCTAGAGGGACTACTCGCACAGATACGCAGTATTTT.

This chain connects TRBV10-3 to TRBJ2-2; D not resolved. Trimming stripped 7 bases from V and 3 bases from J, with 9 bases between. Germline V gene lookup returns CDR1 ENHRY and CDR2 SYGVKD. The CDR3 contains 13 residues. The CDR3 loop is CAITEDYTGELFF. The CDR3 DNA reads as TGTGCCATCACCGAAGACTACACCGGGGAGCTGTTTTTT.

This clonotype was seen many times. CDR3 loop: CASNSERGPTDTQYF. The CDR3 coding sequence is TGTGCCAGCAATTCAGAGCGGGGGCCCACAGATACGCAGTATTTT. The rearrangement uses TRBV7-9 and TRBJ2-3, with 8 bases aligning to TRBD2. V shed 7 bases, J shed 2 bases, and the junction held 8 bases outside the gene matches. This CDR3 is built from 15 residues. Germline CDR1 SEHNR, CDR2 FQNEAQ (reference sequence). The variable domain in full, with the rest retrieved from reference TRBV7-9 and TRBJ2-3, is DTGVSQNPRHKITKRGQNVTFRCDPISEHNRLYWYRQTLGQGPEFLTYFQNEAQLEKSRLLSDRFSAERPKGSFSTLEIQRTEQGDSAMYLCASNSERGPTDTQYFGPGTRLTVL.

The sample holds a few counts of this clonotype. The chain couples TRBV5-4 to TRBJ1-1; unclear D gene. Germline loops: CDR1 SGHNT, CDR2 YYREEE (reference sequence). V gave up 0 bases and J gave up 1 base, with 13 bases separating them. The CDR3 has 16 residues. CDR3 nucleotides: TGTGCCAGCAGCTTGGGTGGTATACCCCCGAACACTGAAGCTTTCTTT. Translated, it gives CASSLGGIPPNTEAFF.

The chain recombines TRBV4-1 with TRBJ1-6; D unclear. This CDR3 spans 13 amino acids. V was cut by 0 bases and J by 11 bases, with 8 bases left in between. CDR1 and CDR2 from the germline V gene are MGHRA and YSYEKL. DNA of the CDR3: TGCGCCAGCAGCCAAGAGTCATTGGCACCCCTCCACTTT. It specifies CASSQESLAPLHF.

V and J are TRBV12-3 or TRBV12-4 and TRBJ2-3, with TRBD2 identical over 11 bases. The CDR3 loop spans 18 amino acids. V lost 7 bases, J lost 0 bases, and 12 bases stayed unmatched. CDR3 nucleotide sequence: TGTGCCAGCAACCTTGGGGTAGCGGGAGGGACTAGCACAGATACGCAGTATTTT. It encodes CASNLGVAGGTSTDTQYF.

At least ten counts were recorded for this clonotype. The J gene is TRBJ1-1, the V gene TRBV11-2; D is ambiguous. This CDR3 is 17 amino acids long. Germline loops: CDR1 SGHAT, CDR2 FQNNGV. V lost 0 bases to trimming and J lost 6 bases, with 20 bases between them. The CDR3 here is CASSLDSFGGRRSEAFF. The CDR3 DNA follows: TGTGCCAGCAGCTTAGATTCTTTCGGAGGCCGAAGGTCTGAAGCTTTCTTT.

This clonotype came up many times. This chain links TRBV5-1 with TRBJ1-2, with a weak D call TRBD1 (5 bases). Germline CDR1 and CDR2: SGHRS and YFSETQ. V shed 6 bases and J shed 6 bases, with 18 bases lying between them. The CDR3 consists of 14 residues. CDR3 sequence reads: CASTPGWGPNGYTF. The CDR3 DNA reads as TGCGCCAGCACCCCGGGTTGGGGACCCAATGGCTACACCTTC.

This clonotype showed up many times. The rearrangement links TRBV7-8 to TRBJ2-5; D is tentatively TRBD1 or TRBD2 (7 bases each). Per the germline V gene, CDR1 is SGHVS and CDR2 is FQNEAQ. Between the trimmed V and J ends, which lost 5 bases and 2 bases, there was a span of 18 bases. The CDR3 extends over 16 amino acids. Written as DNA, the CDR3 is TGTGCCAGCAGCGTCCAGGGGGGGGTAGTACAAGAGACCCAGTACTTC. This gives the protein CASSVQGGVVQETQYF.

For this clonotype: A much larger clone is a single base away; this may be a read error. The genes are TRBV12-3 or TRBV12-4 and TRBJ2-3; D may be TRBD2 (6 bases). The CDR3 has 16 residues. This CDR3 reads CASSSGDFLMGDTLYF. CDR3 in DNA: TGTGCCAGCAGTTCGGGGGACTTCCTAATGGGGGATACGCTGTATTTT.

The chain carries TRBV12-3 or TRBV12-4 and TRBJ2-3; 9 nucleotides agree with TRBD2. J gave up 7 bases and V 8 bases, and 13 bases lay outside the gene matches. The CDR3 consists of 15 residues. The CDR3 nucleotides read TGTGCCAGCTCCTCCGGGCGGGAGGGCCTCAATACGCAGTATTTT. It specifies CASSSGREGLNTQYF.

This clonotype was seen a handful of times. This chain links TRBV6-2 or TRBV6-3 with TRBJ1-1, with D hard to call. Trimming stripped 2 bases from V and 0 bases from J, with 7 bases between. This CDR3 is 14 amino acids long. CDR1 MNHEY and CDR2 SVGEGT come from the germline V gene. The CDR3 DNA follows: TGTGCCAGCAGTTACCAAGGAATGAACACTGAAGCTTTCTTT. Its protein is CASSYQGMNTEAFF.

This clonotype was seen more than once but under ten times. The chain has TRBV14 and TRBJ2-2; unclear D gene. Trimming stripped 0 bases from V and 2 bases from J, with 16 bases between. The CDR3 totals 18 residues. Germline V lookup: CDR1 SGHDN, CDR2 FVKESK. The CDR3 region has the DNA TGTGCCAGCAGCCAAGATCACGTAGGAGAAAGAAACACCGGGGAGCTGTTTTTT. It specifies CASSQDHVGERNTGELFF.

V gene TRBV20-1 combines with J gene TRBJ1-2; a possible D gene is TRBD1 (6 bases). The germline V gene encodes CDR1 DFQATT and CDR2 SNEGSKA (reference sequence). The CDR3 spans 15 residues. Deletions cut 0 bases from V and 3 bases from J, with 14 bases between. CDR3 DNA: TGCAGTGCTAGAGATGAACAGGGCATATACTATGGCTACACCTTC. Protein: CSARDEQGIYYGYTF.

This clonotype has more than one count but fewer than ten. This chain joins TRBV27 and TRBJ2-7, with no clear D. The CDR3 is 15 residues long. The germline V gene has CDR1 MNHEY and CDR2 SMNVEV (reference sequence). The V and J ends lost 6 bases and 2 bases respectively, with 17 bases between them. The CDR3 DNA reads TGTGCCAGCAGCTCCACGACAATTTCGACCTACGAGCAGTACTTC. Protein product: CASSSTTISTYEQYF.

The chain combines TRBV7-9 with TRBJ2-2; TRBD2 matches 8 bases. The CDR3 spans 16 residues. Germline V lookup: CDR1 SEHNR, CDR2 FQNEAQ (reference sequence). The junction had 10 bases not matched to a gene; V was cut back by 5 bases and J by 5 bases. The CDR3 bases are TGTGCCAGCAGCCAAGTCCCGGGAGGGTGGACCGGGGAGCTGTTTTTT. Translation: CASSQVPGGWTGELFF.

This clonotype has a handful of counts. This chain uses TRBV29-1 with TRBJ2-1; 9 nucleotides line up with TRBD1. Germline-derived CDR1 and CDR2 are SQVTM and ANQGSEA. The CDR3 length is 13 residues. J was trimmed by 8 bases and V by 6 bases; bases with no gene match: 8. The CDR3 loop is CSVAGTGRDEQFF. The CDR3 region has the DNA TGCAGCGTGGCCGGGACAGGGAGGGATGAGCAGTTCTTC.

The chain has TRBV5-1 and TRBJ2-5; 15 bases line up with TRBD2. The CDR3 has 17 amino acids. The V and J ends lost 4 bases and 1 base, in that order; junction bases with no gene match: 5. Germline V lookup: CDR1 SGHRS, CDR2 YFSETQ. The CDR3 region has the DNA TGCGCCAGCAGCAAGGGACTAGCGGGGGGTGTCCAAGAGACCCAGTACTTC. This codes for CASSKGLAGGVQETQYF.

The chain is built from TRBV7-8 and TRBJ2-7, with D hard to call. CDR1 SGHVS and CDR2 FQNEAQ come from the germline V gene. V was trimmed by 1 base and J by 0 bases, leaving 13 bases between them. This CDR3 spans 16 amino acids. CDR3 in amino acids: CASSLGSGVNSYEQYF. DNA for the CDR3: TGTGCCAGCAGCTTAGGGTCCGGAGTAAACTCCTACGAGCAGTACTTC.

This clonotype has just a few counts. The rearrangement uses TRBV5-1 and TRBJ2-6; D is unresolved. Germline values: CDR1 SGHRS, CDR2 YFSETQ. Between the trimmed V and J ends, which lost 6 bases and 0 bases, there was a span of 10 bases. This CDR3 is 15 amino acids long. The CDR3 region has the DNA TGCGCCAGCACGGTGGAGCTCTCTGGGGCCAACGTCCTGACTTTC. Protein sequence: CASTVELSGANVLTF.

The chain carries TRBV3-1 and TRBJ1-2; D ambiguous. CDR3 length: 15 residues. CDR1 and CDR2 from the germline V gene are LGHDT and YNNKEL (reference sequence). The germline V and J ends were trimmed by 4 bases and 0 bases, with 12 bases remaining between them. Here the CDR3 reads CASSPTAGPNYGYTF. The CDR3 DNA reads as TGTGCCAGCAGCCCCACGGCAGGCCCTAACTATGGCTACACCTTC.

The chain recombines TRBV12-3 or TRBV12-4 with TRBJ2-7; TRBD2 agrees at 12 bases. The CDR3 has 15 amino acids. J lost 7 bases, V lost 5 bases, and 9 bases had no gene match. In DNA form, the CDR3 reads TGTGCCAGCAGTCCAAGACTAGCGGGAGCGGGAGAGCAGTACTTC. Its translation: CASSPRLAGAGEQYF.

This clonotype was seen more than once but under ten times. The gene calls are TRBV18 and TRBJ1-1, with D unresolved. Germline values: CDR1 KGHSH, CDR2 LQKENI. The CDR3 is 13 residues long. Trimming stripped 8 bases from V and 1 base from J, with 11 bases between. The CDR3: CASAPGRNTEAFF. CDR3 nucleotide sequence: TGTGCCAGCGCCCCAGGACGGAACACTGAAGCTTTCTTT.